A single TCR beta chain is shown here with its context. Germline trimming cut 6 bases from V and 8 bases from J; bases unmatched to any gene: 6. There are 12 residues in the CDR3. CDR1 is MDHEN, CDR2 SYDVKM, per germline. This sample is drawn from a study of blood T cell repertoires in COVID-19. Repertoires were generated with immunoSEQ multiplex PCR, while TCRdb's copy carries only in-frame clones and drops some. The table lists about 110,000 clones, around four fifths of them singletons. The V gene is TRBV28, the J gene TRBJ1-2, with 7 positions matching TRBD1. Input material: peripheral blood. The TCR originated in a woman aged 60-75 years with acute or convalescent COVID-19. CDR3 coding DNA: TGTGCCAGCAGAGGGACAGCGAGGGGCTACACCTTC. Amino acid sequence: CASRGTARGYTF.